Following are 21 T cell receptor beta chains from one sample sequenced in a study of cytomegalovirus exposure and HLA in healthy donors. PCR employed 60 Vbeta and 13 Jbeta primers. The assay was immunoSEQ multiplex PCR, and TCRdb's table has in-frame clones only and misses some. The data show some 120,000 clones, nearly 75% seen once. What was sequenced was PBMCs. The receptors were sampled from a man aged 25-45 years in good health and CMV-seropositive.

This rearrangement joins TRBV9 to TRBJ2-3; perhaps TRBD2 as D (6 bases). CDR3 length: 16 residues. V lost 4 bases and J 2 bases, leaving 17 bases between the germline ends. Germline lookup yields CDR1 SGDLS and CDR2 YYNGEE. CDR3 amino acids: CASSQPGTHNTDTQYF. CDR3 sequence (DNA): TGTGCCAGCAGCCAACCCGGGACTCATAACACAGATACGCAGTATTTT. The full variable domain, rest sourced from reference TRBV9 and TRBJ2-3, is DSGVTQTPKHLITATGQRVTLRCSPRSGDLSVYWYQQSLDQGLQFLIQYYNGEERAKGNILERFSAQQFPDLHSELNLSSLELGDSALYFCASSQPGTHNTDTQYFGPGTRLTVL.

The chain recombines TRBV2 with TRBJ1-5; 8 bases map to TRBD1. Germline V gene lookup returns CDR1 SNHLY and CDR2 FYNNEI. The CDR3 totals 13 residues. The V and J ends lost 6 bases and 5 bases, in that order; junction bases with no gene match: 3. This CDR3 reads CASSGTGDQPQHF. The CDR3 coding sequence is TGTGCCAGCAGCGGGACAGGCGATCAGCCCCAGCATTTT. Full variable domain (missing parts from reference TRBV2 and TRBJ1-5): EPEVTQTPSHQVTQMGQEVILRCVPISNHLYFYWYRQILGQKVEFLVSFYNNEISEKSEIFDDQFSVERPDGSNFTLKIRSTKLEDSAMYFCASSGTGDQPQHFGDGTRLSIL.

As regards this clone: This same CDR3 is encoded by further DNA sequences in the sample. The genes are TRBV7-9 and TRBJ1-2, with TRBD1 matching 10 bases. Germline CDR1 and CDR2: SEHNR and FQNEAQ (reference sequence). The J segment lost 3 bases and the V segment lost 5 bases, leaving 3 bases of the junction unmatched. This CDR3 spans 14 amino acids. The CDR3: CASSPGQGDYGYTF. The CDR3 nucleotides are TGTGCCAGCAGCCCCGGACAGGGGGACTATGGCTACACCTTC.

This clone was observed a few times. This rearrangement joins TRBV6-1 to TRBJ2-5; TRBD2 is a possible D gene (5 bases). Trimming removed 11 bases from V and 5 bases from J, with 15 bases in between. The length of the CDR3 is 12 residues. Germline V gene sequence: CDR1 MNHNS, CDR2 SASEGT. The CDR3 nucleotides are TGTGCCTCGTCGAGGGTGGGGGAGACCCAGTACTTC. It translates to CASSRVGETQYF.

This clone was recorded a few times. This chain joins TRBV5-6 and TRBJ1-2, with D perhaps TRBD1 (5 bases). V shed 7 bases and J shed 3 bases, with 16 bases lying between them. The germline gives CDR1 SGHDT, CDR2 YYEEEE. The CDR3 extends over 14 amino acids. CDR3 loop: CASQTRGEDYGYTF. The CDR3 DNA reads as TGTGCCAGCCAAACGCGGGGGGAGGACTATGGCTACACCTTC.

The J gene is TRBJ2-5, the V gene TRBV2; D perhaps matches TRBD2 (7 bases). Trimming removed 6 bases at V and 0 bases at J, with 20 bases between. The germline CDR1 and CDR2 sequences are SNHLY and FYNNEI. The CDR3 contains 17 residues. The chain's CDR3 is CASRVGGAGANQETQYF. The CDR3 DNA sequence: TGTGCCAGCAGGGTGGGGGGGGCAGGGGCGAACCAAGAGACCCAGTACTTC.

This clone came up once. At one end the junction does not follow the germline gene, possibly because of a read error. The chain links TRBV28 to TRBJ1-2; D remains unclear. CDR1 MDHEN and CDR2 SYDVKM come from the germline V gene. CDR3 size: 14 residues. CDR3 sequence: CASSPGRDGYGYPF. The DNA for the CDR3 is TGTGCCAGCAGTCCCGGACGGGATGGCTATGGCTACCCCTTC.

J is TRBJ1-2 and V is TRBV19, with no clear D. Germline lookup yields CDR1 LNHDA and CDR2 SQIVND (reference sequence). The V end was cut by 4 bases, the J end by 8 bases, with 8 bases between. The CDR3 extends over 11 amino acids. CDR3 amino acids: CASSTVLGYTF. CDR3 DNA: TGTGCCAGTAGTACCGTCTTAGGCTACACCTTC.

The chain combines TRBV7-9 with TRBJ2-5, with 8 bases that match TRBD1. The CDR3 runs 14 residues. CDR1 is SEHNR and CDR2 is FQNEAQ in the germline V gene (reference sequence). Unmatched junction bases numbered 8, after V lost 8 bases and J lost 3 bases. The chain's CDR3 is CASRSGQGEETQYF. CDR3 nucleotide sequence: TGTGCCAGCCGGTCCGGACAGGGAGAAGAGACCCAGTACTTC. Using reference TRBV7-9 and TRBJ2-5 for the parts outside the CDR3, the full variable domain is DTGVSQNPRHKITKRGQNVTFRCDPISEHNRLYWYRQTLGQGPEFLTYFQNEAQLEKSRLLSDRFSAERPKGSFSTLEIQRTEQGDSAMYLCASRSGQGEETQYFGPGTRLLVL.

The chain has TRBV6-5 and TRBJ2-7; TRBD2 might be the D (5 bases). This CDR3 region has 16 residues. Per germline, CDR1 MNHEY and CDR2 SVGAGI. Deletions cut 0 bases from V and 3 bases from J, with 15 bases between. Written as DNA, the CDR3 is TGTGCCAGCAGTTACTCGTGGGGTAGAGGGATCTACGAGCAGTACTTC. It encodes CASSYSWGRGIYEQYF.

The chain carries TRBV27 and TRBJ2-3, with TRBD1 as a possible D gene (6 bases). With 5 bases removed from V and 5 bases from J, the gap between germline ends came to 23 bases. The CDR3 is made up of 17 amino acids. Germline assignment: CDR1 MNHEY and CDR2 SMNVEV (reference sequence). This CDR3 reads CASSPLRNTGIRDTQYF. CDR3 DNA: TGTGCCAGCAGTCCCTTGAGGAACACAGGGATTAGAGATACGCAGTATTTT.

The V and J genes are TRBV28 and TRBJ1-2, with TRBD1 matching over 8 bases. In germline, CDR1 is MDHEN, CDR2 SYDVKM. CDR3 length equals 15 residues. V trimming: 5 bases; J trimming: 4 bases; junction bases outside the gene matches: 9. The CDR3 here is CASSPKTGATYGYTF. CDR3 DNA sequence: TGTGCCAGCAGTCCCAAGACAGGGGCCACCTATGGCTACACCTTC.

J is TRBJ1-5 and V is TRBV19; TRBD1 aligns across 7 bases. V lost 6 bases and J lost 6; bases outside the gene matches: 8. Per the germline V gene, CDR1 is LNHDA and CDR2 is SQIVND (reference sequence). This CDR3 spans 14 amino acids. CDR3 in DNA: TGTGCCAGTAGCTTTTCCAGGGGGAGTCAGCCCCAGCATTTT. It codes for CASSFSRGSQPQHF.

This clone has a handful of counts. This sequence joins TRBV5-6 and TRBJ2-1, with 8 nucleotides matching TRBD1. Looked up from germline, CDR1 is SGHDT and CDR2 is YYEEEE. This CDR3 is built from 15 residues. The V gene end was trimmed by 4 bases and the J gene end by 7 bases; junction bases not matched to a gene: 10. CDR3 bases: TGTGCCAGCAGCACCCGGACAGGGACCTGGAATGAGCAGTTCTTC. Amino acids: CASSTRTGTWNEQFF. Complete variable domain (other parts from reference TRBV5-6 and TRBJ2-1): DAGVTQSPTHLIKTRGQQVTLRCSPKSGHDTVSWYQQALGQGPQFIFQYYEEEERQRGNFPDRFSGHQFPNYSSELNVNALLLGDSALYLCASSTRTGTWNEQFFGPGTRLTVL.

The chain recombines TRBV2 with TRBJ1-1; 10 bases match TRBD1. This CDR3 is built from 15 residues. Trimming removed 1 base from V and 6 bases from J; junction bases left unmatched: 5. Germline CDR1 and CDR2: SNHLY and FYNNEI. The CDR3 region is CASSEDGTGVSEAFF. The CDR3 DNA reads TGTGCCAGCAGTGAAGACGGGACAGGGGTTTCTGAAGCTTTCTTT.

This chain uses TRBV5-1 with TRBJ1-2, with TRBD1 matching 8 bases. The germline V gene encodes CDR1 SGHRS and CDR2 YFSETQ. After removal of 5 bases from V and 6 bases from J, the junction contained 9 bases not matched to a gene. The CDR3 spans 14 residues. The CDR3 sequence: CASSPLGTGDGYTF. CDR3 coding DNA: TGCGCCAGCAGTCCACTCGGGACAGGTGATGGCTACACCTTC. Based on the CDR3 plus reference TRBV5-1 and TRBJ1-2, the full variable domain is KAGVTQTPRYLIKTRGQQVTLSCSPISGHRSVSWYQQTPGQGLQFLFEYFSETQRNKGNFPGRFSGRQFSNSRSEMNVSTLELGDSALYLCASSPLGTGDGYTFGSGTRLTVV.

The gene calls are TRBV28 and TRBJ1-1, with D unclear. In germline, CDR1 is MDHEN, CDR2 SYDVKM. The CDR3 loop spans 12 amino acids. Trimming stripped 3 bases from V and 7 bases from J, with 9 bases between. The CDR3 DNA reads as TGTGCCAGCAGTTTTACCCAGGTTGAAGCTTTCTTT. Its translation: CASSFTQVEAFF.

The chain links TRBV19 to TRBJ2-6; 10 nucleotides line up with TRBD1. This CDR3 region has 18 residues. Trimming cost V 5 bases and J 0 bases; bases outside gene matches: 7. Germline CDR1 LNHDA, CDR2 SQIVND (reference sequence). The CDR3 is CASSLGTGAPSGANVLTF. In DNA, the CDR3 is TGTGCCAGTAGTTTAGGGACAGGGGCTCCCTCTGGGGCCAACGTCCTGACTTTC.

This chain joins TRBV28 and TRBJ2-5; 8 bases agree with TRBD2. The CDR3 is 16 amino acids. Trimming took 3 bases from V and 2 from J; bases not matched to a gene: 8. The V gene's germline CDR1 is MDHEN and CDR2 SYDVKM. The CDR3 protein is CASSFLLAVRQETQYF. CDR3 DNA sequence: TGTGCCAGCAGTTTTCTACTAGCGGTGCGACAAGAGACCCAGTACTTC.

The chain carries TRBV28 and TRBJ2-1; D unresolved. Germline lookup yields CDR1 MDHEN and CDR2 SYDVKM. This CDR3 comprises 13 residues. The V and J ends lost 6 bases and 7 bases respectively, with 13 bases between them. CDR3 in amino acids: CASSSPITNEQFF. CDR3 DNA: TGTGCCAGCAGCTCCCCAATTACTAATGAGCAGTTCTTC.

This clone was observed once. CDR3: CASSRVLAGVGKETQYF. The CDR3 DNA reads as TGTGCCAGCAGCCGAGTTCTAGCGGGAGTGGGAAAAGAGACCCAGTACTTC. The V call is TRBV13, the J call TRBJ2-5, with 10 bases lining up with TRBD2. CDR3 length: 17 amino acids. Germline CDR1 reads PRHDT; CDR2 reads FYEKMQ (reference sequence). The J segment lost 3 bases and the V segment lost 5 bases, leaving 12 bases of the junction unmatched.